The 27 T cell receptor beta chains presented below share a single source sample, sequenced in a study of PD-L1 blockade in urothelial cancer. Assay used: immunoSEQ multiplex PCR; TCRdb lists only in-frame clones, some missing. The table has some 40,000 clones, around four fifths seen once. The time point was: peripheral blood 6 weeks after treatment start. The specimen was PBMCs, collected around atezolizumab (anti-PD-L1) treatment. Every receptor here comes from a man in his forties with urothelial cancer.

This clone was counted once. The rearrangement joins TRBV2 to TRBJ1-2; 7 nucleotides align to TRBD1. V lost 6 bases to trimming and J lost 3 bases; unmatched junction nucleotides: 7. The length of the CDR3 is 14 residues. Germline V CDR1 and CDR2: SNHLY, FYNNEI. The chain's CDR3 is CASRSTGEDYGYTF. The CDR3 coding sequence is TGTGCCAGCAGGAGTACAGGGGAAGACTATGGCTACACCTTC.

V and J are TRBV27 and TRBJ2-1; 7 bases align to TRBD2. This CDR3 has 13 amino acids. V was pared by 4 bases and J by 7 bases, with 4 bases of the junction left unmatched. Germline loops: CDR1 MNHEY, CDR2 SMNVEV (reference sequence). The CDR3 region has the DNA TGTGCCAGCAGTTCCCAACTAGCGAATGAGCAGTTCTTC. Its translation is CASSSQLANEQFF.

The genes are TRBV9 and TRBJ2-1; 7 bases map to TRBD2. The CDR3 consists of 12 residues. CDR1 and CDR2 from the germline V gene are SGDLS and YYNGEE. With 0 bases clipped from V and 15 bases from J, the junction kept 6 bases outside the gene matches. CDR3 protein: CASSVGGDYMFF. Here the CDR3 DNA reads TGTGCCAGCAGCGTAGGGGGGGACTATATGTTCTTC. The full variable domain, in which reference TRBV9 and TRBJ2-1 provide the parts outside the CDR3, is DSGVTQTPKHLITATGQRVTLRCSPRSGDLSVYWYQQSLDQGLQFLIQYYNGEERAKGNILERFSAQQFPDLHSELNLSSLELGDSALYFCASSVGGDYMFFGPGTRLTVL.

This chain connects TRBV7-6 to TRBJ1-1; possible D gene TRBD1, 5 bases. Trimming removed 5 bases at V and 1 base at J, with 11 bases between. Germline V lookup: CDR1 SGHVS, CDR2 FNYEAQ. The CDR3 length is 14 residues. The CDR3 sequence: CASSLVGGNTEAFF. The DNA for the CDR3 is TGTGCCAGCAGCCTAGTGGGGGGGAACACTGAAGCTTTCTTT.

This clone was seen only a few times. The V gene is TRBV7-2, the J gene TRBJ1-2; 9 nucleotides align to TRBD1. Looked up from germline, CDR1 is SGHTA and CDR2 is FQGNSA. CDR3 length: 15 residues. The trim removed 6 bases at V and 2 bases at J, leaving 7 bases unmatched. DNA of the CDR3: TGTGCCAGCAGTTTTGCGACAGGGGGGAACTATGGCTACACCTTC. It is translated as CASSFATGGNYGYTF. Filled out from reference TRBV7-2 and TRBJ1-2, the complete variable domain reads GAGVSQSPSNKVTEKGKDVELRCDPISGHTALYWYRQSLGQGLEFLIYFQGNSAPDKSGLPSDRFSAERTGGSVSTLTIQRTQQEDSAVYLCASSFATGGNYGYTFGSGTRLTVV.

The V and J genes are TRBV5-1 and TRBJ2-3; 7 bases fit TRBD2. Germline V lookup: CDR1 SGHRS, CDR2 YFSETQ. Trimming removed 4 bases from V and 6 bases from J; junction bases left unmatched: 8. CDR3 length: 14 residues. The CDR3 DNA is TGCGCCAGCAGCCCGGGGATGACTAGCGATACGCAGTATTTT. Its translation is CASSPGMTSDTQYF. The variable domain in full, with the rest retrieved from reference TRBV5-1 and TRBJ2-3, is KAGVTQTPRYLIKTRGQQVTLSCSPISGHRSVSWYQQTPGQGLQFLFEYFSETQRNKGNFPGRFSGRQFSNSRSEMNVSTLELGDSALYLCASSPGMTSDTQYFGPGTRLTVL.

V is TRBV5-1 and J is TRBJ1-1; no clear D gene. Germline V gives CDR1 SGHRS, CDR2 YFSETQ. This CDR3 is 11 amino acids long. V lost 6 bases and J lost 3, with 6 bases in between. CDR3 protein: CASIRDTEAFF. CDR3 bases: TGCGCCAGCATCCGGGACACTGAAGCTTTCTTT.

The table lists this clone with a few counts. This sequence joins TRBV6-5 and TRBJ1-1, with D uncertain. Trimming pared 4 bases from V and 1 base from J, leaving 10 bases between. The CDR3 spans 14 residues. Germline V gene lookup returns CDR1 MNHEY and CDR2 SVGAGI. The CDR3 protein is CASSSPYSNTEAFF. The CDR3 DNA sequence: TGTGCCAGCAGTTCCCCCTACTCGAACACTGAAGCTTTCTTT.

The chain carries TRBV6-6 and TRBJ2-7, with TRBD2 matching 11 bases. Per the germline V gene, CDR1 is MNHNY and CDR2 is SVGAGI (reference sequence). The CDR3 has 13 amino acids. Unmatched junction bases numbered 7, after V lost 10 bases and J lost 5 bases. In DNA, the CDR3 is TGTGCCACCTATAGCGGGAGGGAGAACGAGCAGTACTTC. It encodes CATYSGRENEQYF.

This clone was recorded a few times. The V gene is TRBV29-1, the J gene TRBJ2-4, with TRBD1 matching over 8 bases. Trimming at V came to 6 bases and at J to 6 bases, leaving 10 bases not matched to a gene. The CDR3 consists of 14 residues. Germline V CDR1 and CDR2: SQVTM, ANQGSEA. The CDR3 DNA follows: TGCAGCGTCGTCCGACAGGGGATGGGAAACATTCAGTACTTC. Its translation: CSVVRQGMGNIQYF. The full variable domain, completed using reference TRBV29-1 and TRBJ2-4, is SAVISQKPSRDICQRGTSLTIQCQVDSQVTMMFWYRQQPGQSLTLIATANQGSEATYESGFVIDKFPISRPNLTFSTLTVSNMSPEDSSIYLCSVVRQGMGNIQYFGAGTRLSVL.

The chain couples TRBV30 to TRBJ1-2; TRBD1 is a possible D gene (6 bases). Trimming pared 0 bases from V and 0 bases from J, leaving 20 bases between. Germline values: CDR1 GTSNPN, CDR2 SVGIG (reference sequence). This CDR3 comprises 18 residues. The CDR3 region is CAWSVRGSGGPTNYGYTF. DNA of the CDR3: TGTGCCTGGAGTGTACGGGGGTCCGGGGGGCCCACTAACTATGGCTACACCTTC.

A few counts support this clone. The chain carries TRBV11-3 and TRBJ2-7; D perhaps matches TRBD2 (5 bases). Germline V gene data show CDR1 as SGHNT and CDR2 as YENEEA. V lost 1 base to trimming and J lost 1 base, with 8 bases between them. This CDR3 has 14 residues. CDR3 sequence: CASSLGSGSYEQYF. As DNA, the CDR3 is TGTGCCAGCAGCTTAGGTTCGGGGTCCTACGAGCAGTACTTC.

The V call is TRBV28, the J call TRBJ1-3; D gene ambiguous. The CDR3 sequence is 18 residues long. Germline loops: CDR1 MDHEN, CDR2 SYDVKM. V was clipped by 2 bases and J by 6 bases, with 23 bases between them. CDR3 nucleotide sequence: TGTGCCAGCAGTTTAAACGGTCTGGGGAGGAGGGAGGAAAACACCATATATTTT. It encodes CASSLNGLGRREENTIYF.

In its sample, this clone was seen once. This sequence joins TRBV9 and TRBJ1-4, with TRBD1 matching over 9 bases. There are 15 residues in the CDR3. Germline values: CDR1 SGDLS, CDR2 YYNGEE. The ends lost 3 bases at V and 10 bases at J; junction bases unmatched: 10. CDR3 residues: CASSDGTGRHLKLFF. CDR3 DNA sequence: TGTGCCAGCAGCGACGGGACAGGGAGACACTTAAAACTGTTTTTT.

The rearrangement joins TRBV28 to TRBJ1-5; 7 nucleotides match TRBD1. Germline V gene lookup returns CDR1 MDHEN and CDR2 SYDVKM. This CDR3 spans 17 amino acids. J gave up 5 bases and V 5 bases, and 15 bases lay outside the gene matches. The CDR3 sequence is CASSDSTGEAIDQPQHF. CDR3 bases: TGTGCCAGCAGTGACTCAACAGGGGAGGCCATCGATCAGCCCCAGCATTTT. Combining the CDR3 with reference TRBV28 and TRBJ1-5 gives the whole variable domain DVKVTQSSRYLVKRTGEKVFLECVQDMDHENMFWYRQDPGLGLRLIYFSYDVKMKEKGDIPEGYSVSREKKERFSLILESASTNQTSMYLCASSDSTGEAIDQPQHFGDGTRLSIL.

The chain is built from TRBV5-4 and TRBJ2-7, with a weak D call TRBD2 (6 bases). This CDR3 is built from 15 residues. The germline V gene has CDR1 SGHNT and CDR2 YYREEE (reference sequence). The germline V and J ends were trimmed by 4 bases and 2 bases, with 16 bases remaining between them. The CDR3 region is CASSPIGGNPYEQYF. The CDR3 DNA is TGTGCCAGCAGCCCCATAGGAGGGAACCCCTACGAGCAGTACTTC.

This chain connects TRBV5-1 to TRBJ1-2; tentatively, D is TRBD1 (5 bases). There are 18 residues in the CDR3. From germline, CDR1 is SGHRS and CDR2 YFSETQ. Trimming shortened V by 0 bases and J by 0 bases, and 18 bases separated the two germline ends. The CDR3 coding sequence is TGCGCCAGCAGCTTGGAGGGGATGTGGGGAAATACTAACTATGGCTACACCTTC. It yields the protein CASSLEGMWGNTNYGYTF.

The chain joins TRBV6-6 to TRBJ2-3; a possible D gene is TRBD2 (6 bases). Trimming removed 6 bases from V and 3 bases from J, with 13 bases in between. This CDR3 is built from 14 residues. CDR1 MNHNY and CDR2 SVGAGI come from the germline V gene (reference sequence). The CDR3 nucleotides are TGTGCCAGCAGGGGGCGGAGGGAGACAGATACGCAGTATTTT. It yields the protein CASRGRRETDTQYF.

This chain joins TRBV7-3 and TRBJ2-1; weak D call: TRBD2 (7 bases). The germline V gene has CDR1 SGHTA and CDR2 FQGTGA. With 5 bases removed from V and 8 bases from J, the gap between germline ends came to 13 bases. There are 13 residues in the CDR3. CDR3: CASSPQGRDEQFF. The CDR3 coding sequence is TGTGCCAGCAGCCCTCAGGGGAGGGATGAGCAGTTCTTC.

CDR3 sequence reads: CASSSLPGQSLADTQYF. The CDR3 nucleotides are TGTGCCAGCTCATCTCTTCCGGGACAGTCATTAGCAGATACGCAGTATTTT. This chain links TRBV18 with TRBJ2-3, with 7 bases aligning to TRBD1. V dropped 5 bases and J dropped 4; count of bases not matched to a gene: 15. The CDR3 is 17 residues long. Germline assignment: CDR1 KGHSH and CDR2 LQKENI.

The chain joins TRBV29-1 to TRBJ1-1; D is undetermined. The CDR3 contains 11 residues. CDR1 and CDR2 from the germline V gene are SQVTM and ANQGSEA. Trimming left V 4 bases short and J 4 bases short, with 7 bases between. The DNA of the CDR3 is TGCAGCGTTGCCCCGGGCACTGAAGCTTTCTTT. This gives the protein CSVAPGTEAFF.

This chain links TRBV28 with TRBJ1-1, with TRBD1 identical over 8 bases. The CDR3 spans 15 residues. CDR1 and CDR2 (germline): MDHEN, SYDVKM. J gave up 1 base and V 5 bases, and 6 bases lay outside the gene matches. The CDR3 DNA sequence: TGTGCCAGCAGTCCCCAGGGGGCCGGGAACACTGAAGCTTTCTTT. Amino acids: CASSPQGAGNTEAFF.

This rearrangement joins TRBV28 to TRBJ2-1; TRBD1 is a possible D gene (6 bases). The CDR3 runs to 13 residues. The germline V gene encodes CDR1 MDHEN and CDR2 SYDVKM. V was clipped by 7 bases and J by 2 bases, with 9 bases between them. CDR3 nucleotides: TGTGCCAGCAATTCAGGGGCCTACAATGAGCAGTTCTTC. Translation gives CASNSGAYNEQFF.

This clone was seen a few times. CDR3: CASSFTGGEQYF. The DNA for the CDR3 is TGCGCCAGCAGCTTCACAGGGGGCGAGCAGTACTTC. The genes are TRBV5-1 and TRBJ2-7; the match to TRBD1 covers 8 bases. The germline V gene has CDR1 SGHRS and CDR2 YFSETQ. J was trimmed by 6 bases and V by 2 bases; bases with no gene match: 1. The CDR3 spans 12 residues.

This sequence joins TRBV5-1 and TRBJ2-6; TRBD1 matches at 8 bases. The CDR3 runs 18 residues. CDR1 is SGHRS and CDR2 is YFSETQ in the germline V gene. After removal of 2 bases from V and 0 bases from J, the junction contained 7 bases not matched to a gene. The CDR3 DNA reads as TGCGCCAGCAGCTTCTCCGGGACAGGCTCCTCTGGGGCCAACGTCCTGACTTTC. Translation gives CASSFSGTGSSGANVLTF.

This chain uses TRBV27 with TRBJ2-1, with 12 nucleotides matching TRBD2. Germline V gives CDR1 MNHEY, CDR2 SMNVEV (reference sequence). V shed 3 bases and J 7 bases; nucleotides not matched to a gene: 7. This CDR3 region has 16 residues. CDR3 protein: CASSFALAGGWNEQFF. In DNA form, the CDR3 reads TGTGCCAGCAGTTTTGCCCTAGCGGGAGGGTGGAATGAGCAGTTCTTC.

This chain connects TRBV6-5 to TRBJ1-2; D is undetermined. V lost 6 bases, J lost 2 bases, and 13 bases lay in between. This CDR3 is built from 14 residues. Germline V CDR1 and CDR2: MNHEY, SVGAGI. The CDR3 loop is CASSLGRANYGYTF. In DNA, the CDR3 is TGTGCCAGCAGCCTTGGGCGGGCCAACTATGGCTACACCTTC.